Described below is a single T cell receptor beta chain sequence and its context. Its antigen is unidentified. These data belong to a study of beta chain features in type 1 diabetes. As every portion of the isolated RNA was reverse transcribed, the sequencing read expressed TCRB transcripts. Assay used: immunoSEQ multiplex PCR; TCRdb lists only in-frame clones, some missing. The sample contains 200,000 to 250,000 clones, 27% of which appear only once. The CDR3 has 15 amino acids. Per the germline V gene, CDR1 is GTSNPN and CDR2 is SVGIG (reference sequence). J gave up 2 bases and V 4 bases, and 7 bases lay outside the gene matches. CD4+ cells of the naive, central memory, regulatory and stem cell-like memory types were sorted via CD45RO/CCR7/CD25/CD127/CD95/CD27. The study's findings and limits: Researchers report that Type 1 diabetes patients had moderately but significantly shorter TCRB CDR3s across all four CD4+ subsets. VDJ junctions from patients with type 1 diabetes contained fewer insertions and more deletions.

The sequence was obtained from a man aged 30-40 years in good health. The source material was central memory CD4+ T cells from blood. The rearrangement joins TRBV30 to TRBJ2-3; 9 positions agree with TRBD1. The CDR3 DNA follows: TGTGCCTGGAACCCGGGACAGGGACCCACAGATACGCAGTATTTT. The encoded protein is CAWNPGQGPTDTQYF.